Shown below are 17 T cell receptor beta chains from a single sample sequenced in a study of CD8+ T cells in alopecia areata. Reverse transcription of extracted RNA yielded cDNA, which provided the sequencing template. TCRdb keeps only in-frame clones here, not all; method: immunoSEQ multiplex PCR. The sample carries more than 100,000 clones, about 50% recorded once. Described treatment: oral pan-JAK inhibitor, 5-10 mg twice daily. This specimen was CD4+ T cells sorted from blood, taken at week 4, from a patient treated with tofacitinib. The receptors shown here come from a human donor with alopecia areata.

In DNA, the CDR3 is TGTGCCAGCAGTCAGAACACCGGGGAGCTGTTTTTT. It yields the protein CASSQNTGELFF. The genes are TRBV2 and TRBJ2-2; D gene uncertain. Trimming cost V 5 bases and J 1 base, with 2 bases left between them. Germline lookup yields CDR1 SNHLY and CDR2 FYNNEI. CDR3 length equals 12 residues.

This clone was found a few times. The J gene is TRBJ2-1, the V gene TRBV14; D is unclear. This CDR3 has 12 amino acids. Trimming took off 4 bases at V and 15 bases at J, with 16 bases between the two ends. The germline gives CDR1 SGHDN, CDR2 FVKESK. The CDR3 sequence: CASSPWPQHPFF. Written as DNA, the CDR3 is TGTGCCAGCAGCCCCTGGCCCCAGCATCCGTTCTTC.

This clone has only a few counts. Here the CDR3 reads CASSYTGQSSYGYTF. In DNA, the CDR3 is TGTGCCAGCAGTTACACTGGACAAAGCAGCTATGGCTACACCTTC. The rearrangement links TRBV6-6 to TRBJ1-2, with TRBD1 as a possible D gene (5 bases). The CDR3 runs 15 residues. Trimming removed 2 bases from V and 4 bases from J, with 14 bases in between. Germline V gene lookup returns CDR1 MNHNY and CDR2 SVGAGI (reference sequence).

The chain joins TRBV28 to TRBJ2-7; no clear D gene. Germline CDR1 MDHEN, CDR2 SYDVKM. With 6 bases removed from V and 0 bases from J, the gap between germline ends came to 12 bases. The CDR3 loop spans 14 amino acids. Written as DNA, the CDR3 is TGTGCCAGCAGATCATTGTCAGTCTCCTACGAGCAGTACTTC. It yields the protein CASRSLSVSYEQYF.

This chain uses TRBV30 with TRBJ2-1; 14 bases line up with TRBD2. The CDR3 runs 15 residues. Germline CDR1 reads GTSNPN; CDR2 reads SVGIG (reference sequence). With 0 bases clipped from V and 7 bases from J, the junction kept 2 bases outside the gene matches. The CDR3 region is CAWSVGLAGGNEQFF. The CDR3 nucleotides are TGTGCCTGGAGTGTAGGACTAGCGGGAGGAAATGAGCAGTTCTTC.

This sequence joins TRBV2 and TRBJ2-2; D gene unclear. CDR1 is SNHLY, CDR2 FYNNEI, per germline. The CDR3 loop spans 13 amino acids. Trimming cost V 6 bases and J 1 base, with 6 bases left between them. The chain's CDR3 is CASRYRNTGELFF. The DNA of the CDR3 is TGTGCCAGCAGATACAGGAACACCGGGGAGCTGTTTTTT.

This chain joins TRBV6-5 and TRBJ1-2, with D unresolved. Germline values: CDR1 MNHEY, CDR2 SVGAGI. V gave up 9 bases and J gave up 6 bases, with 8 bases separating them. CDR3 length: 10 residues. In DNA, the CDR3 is TGTGCCAGTTATGGTAATGGCTACACCTTC. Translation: CASYGNGYTF.

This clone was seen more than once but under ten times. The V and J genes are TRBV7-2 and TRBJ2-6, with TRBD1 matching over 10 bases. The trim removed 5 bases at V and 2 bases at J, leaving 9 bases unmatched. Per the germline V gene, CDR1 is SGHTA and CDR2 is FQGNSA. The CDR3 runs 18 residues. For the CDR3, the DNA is TGTGCCAGCAGCCCAGGGGGACAGGGGCTAGCTGGGGCCAACGTCCTGACTTTC. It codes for CASSPGGQGLAGANVLTF.

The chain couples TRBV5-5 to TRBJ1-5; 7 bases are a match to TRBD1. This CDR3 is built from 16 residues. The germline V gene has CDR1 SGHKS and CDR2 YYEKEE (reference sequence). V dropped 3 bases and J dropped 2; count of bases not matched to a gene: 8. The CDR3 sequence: CASSSSPGTGNQPQHF. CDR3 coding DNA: TGTGCCAGCAGCTCAAGCCCCGGGACAGGCAATCAGCCCCAGCATTTT.

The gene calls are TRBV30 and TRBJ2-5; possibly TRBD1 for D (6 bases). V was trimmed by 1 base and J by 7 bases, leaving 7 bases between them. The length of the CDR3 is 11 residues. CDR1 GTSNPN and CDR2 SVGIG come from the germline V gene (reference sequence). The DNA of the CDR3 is TGTGCCTGGAGTGGAGGGGGGACCCAGTACTTC. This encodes CAWSGGGTQYF.

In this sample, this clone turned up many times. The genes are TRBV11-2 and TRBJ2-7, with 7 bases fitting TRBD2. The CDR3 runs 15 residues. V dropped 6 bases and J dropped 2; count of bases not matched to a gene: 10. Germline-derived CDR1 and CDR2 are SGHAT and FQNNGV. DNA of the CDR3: TGTGCCAGCAGGGTGGGGCTAGCGGAAACCTACGAGCAGTACTTC. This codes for CASRVGLAETYEQYF.

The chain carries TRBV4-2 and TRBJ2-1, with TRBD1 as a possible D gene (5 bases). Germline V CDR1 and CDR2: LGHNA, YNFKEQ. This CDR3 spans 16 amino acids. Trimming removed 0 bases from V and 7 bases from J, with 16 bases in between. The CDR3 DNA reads TGTGCCAGCAGCCAAGAGACAGCCTTACCCCTGAATGAGCAGTTCTTC. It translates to CASSQETALPLNEQFF.

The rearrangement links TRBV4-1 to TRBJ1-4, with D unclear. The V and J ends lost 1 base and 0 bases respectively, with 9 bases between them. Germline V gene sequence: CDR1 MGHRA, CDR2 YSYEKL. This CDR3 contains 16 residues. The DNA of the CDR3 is TGCGCCAGCAGCCAAGGACAAACTGCAACTAATGAAAAACTGTTTTTT. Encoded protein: CASSQGQTATNEKLFF.

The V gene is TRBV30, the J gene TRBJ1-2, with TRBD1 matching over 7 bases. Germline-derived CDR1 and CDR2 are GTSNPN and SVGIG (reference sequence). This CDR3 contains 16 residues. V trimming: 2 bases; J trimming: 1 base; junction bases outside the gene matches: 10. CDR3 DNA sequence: TGTGCCTGGAGTCTAAAGGGGCCAGGGGGTAACTATGGCTACACCTTC. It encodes CAWSLKGPGGNYGYTF.

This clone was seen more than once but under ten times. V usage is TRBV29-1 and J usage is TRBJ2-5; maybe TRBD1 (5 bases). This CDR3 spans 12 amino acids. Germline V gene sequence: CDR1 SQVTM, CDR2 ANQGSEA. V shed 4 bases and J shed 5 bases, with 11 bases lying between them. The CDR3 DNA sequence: TGCAGCGTTGCAACAGGTTTTGAGACCCAGTACTTC. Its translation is CSVATGFETQYF.

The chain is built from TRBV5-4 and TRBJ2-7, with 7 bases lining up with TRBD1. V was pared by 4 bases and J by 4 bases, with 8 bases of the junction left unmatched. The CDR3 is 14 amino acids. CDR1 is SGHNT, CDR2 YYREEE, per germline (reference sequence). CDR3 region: CASSHRGKGYEQYF. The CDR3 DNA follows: TGTGCCAGCAGCCACAGGGGAAAAGGATACGAGCAGTACTTC.

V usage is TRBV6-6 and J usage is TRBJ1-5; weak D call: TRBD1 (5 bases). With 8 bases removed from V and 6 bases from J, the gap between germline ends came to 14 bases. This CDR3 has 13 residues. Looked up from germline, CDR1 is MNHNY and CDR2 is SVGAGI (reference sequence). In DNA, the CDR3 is TGTGCCAGCCGGGGGGACCGTAGTCAGCCCCAGCATTTT. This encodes CASRGDRSQPQHF.